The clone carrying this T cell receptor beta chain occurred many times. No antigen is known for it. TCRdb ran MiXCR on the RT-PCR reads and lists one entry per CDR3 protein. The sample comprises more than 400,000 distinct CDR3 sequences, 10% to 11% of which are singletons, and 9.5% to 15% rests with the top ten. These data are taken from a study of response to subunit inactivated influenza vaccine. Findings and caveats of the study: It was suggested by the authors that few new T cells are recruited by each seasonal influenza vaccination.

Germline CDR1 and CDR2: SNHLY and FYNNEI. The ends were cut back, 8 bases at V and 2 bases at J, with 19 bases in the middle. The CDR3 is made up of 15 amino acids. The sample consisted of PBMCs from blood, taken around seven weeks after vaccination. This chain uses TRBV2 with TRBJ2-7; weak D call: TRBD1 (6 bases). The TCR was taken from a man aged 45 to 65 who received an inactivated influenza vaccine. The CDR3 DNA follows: TGTGCCAGCGCTCACCGGGACATCCGGCCCTACGAGCAGTACTTC. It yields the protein CASAHRDIRPYEQYF. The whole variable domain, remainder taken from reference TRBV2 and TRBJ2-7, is EPEVTQTPSHQVTQMGQEVILRCVPISNHLYFYWYRQILGQKVEFLVSFYNNEISEKSEIFDDQFSVERPDGSNFTLKIRSTKLEDSAMYFCASAHRDIRPYEQYFGPGTRLTVT.